The 32 T cell receptor beta chains below were found in one sample sequenced in a study of blood T cells in healthy people across ages. Primed by a sample-barcoded 5' primer and a J-beta primer mix, a second PCR proceeded for about 7 to 12 cycles. TCRdb re-analysed the 5' RACE reads in MiXCR, keeping a single row per CDR3 protein. This table holds 1.5 million to 2 million distinct CDR3 sequences, approximately 50% found once. The sample taken for sequencing was blood. These receptors came from a woman between 40 and 50 years old in good health.

In its sample, this clonotype was seen a few times. The chain joins TRBV10-2 to TRBJ2-5; 7 bases are shared with TRBD2. Germline loops: CDR1 WSHSY, CDR2 SAAADI. J was trimmed by 0 bases and V by 0 bases; bases with no gene match: 7. The CDR3 spans 17 residues. The CDR3: CASSESSGVGDQETQYF. In DNA, the CDR3 is TGCGCCAGCAGTGAGTCGAGCGGGGTGGGGGACCAAGAGACCCAGTACTTC.

The genes are TRBV2 and TRBJ1-2; a possible D gene is TRBD1 (5 bases). Trimming pared 9 bases from V and 3 bases from J, leaving 11 bases between. There are 12 residues in the CDR3. The germline CDR1 and CDR2 sequences are SNHLY and FYNNEI. The CDR3 DNA sequence: TGTGCCAGTACGACAGAGGACTATGGCTACACCTTC. Translated, it gives CASTTEDYGYTF.

This clonotype has just a few counts. The chain couples TRBV20-1 to TRBJ2-7; tentatively, D is TRBD2 (6 bases). Deletions cut 0 bases from V and 1 base from J, with 10 bases between. The V gene's germline CDR1 is DFQATT and CDR2 SNEGSKA (reference sequence). The CDR3 is 14 residues long. CDR3 nucleotide sequence: TGCAGTGCTAGAGACCCAGGGAGGTCCTACGAGCAGTACTTC. Translated, it gives CSARDPGRSYEQYF.

This clonotype was observed a handful of times. The J gene is TRBJ2-1, the V gene TRBV12-3 or TRBV12-4; perhaps TRBD1 as D (5 bases). CDR3 size: 15 residues. Trimming left V 8 bases short and J 6 bases short, with 20 bases between. CDR3 in DNA: TGTGCCAGCCAACCGGACCTAGTAAGGGGCAATGAGCAGTTCTTC. It specifies CASQPDLVRGNEQFF.

This clonotype was found a few times. The J gene is TRBJ1-2, the V gene TRBV27, with TRBD1 matching over 10 bases. Unmatched junction bases numbered 6, after V lost 3 bases and J lost 8 bases. The CDR3 has 14 residues. The germline CDR1 and CDR2 sequences are MNHEY and SMNVEV (reference sequence). The CDR3 DNA reads as TGTGCCAGCAGTTTCGACAGGGGGCTGGGGGGCTACACCTTC. The encoded protein is CASSFDRGLGGYTF.

In this sample, this clonotype turned up a few times. V and J are TRBV27 and TRBJ2-7; no clear D gene. CDR1 is MNHEY and CDR2 is SMNVEV in the germline V gene (reference sequence). This CDR3 is built from 13 residues. Between the trimmed V and J ends, which lost 0 bases and 6 bases, there was a span of 9 bases. CDR3 nucleotides: TGTGCCAGCAGTTTATCGACCGTCCCCGAGCAGTACTTC. Its protein product is CASSLSTVPEQYF.

In its sample, this clonotype was seen once. The gene calls are TRBV6-8 and TRBJ1-6; D uncertain. The CDR3 covers 12 residues. V dropped 6 bases and J dropped 8 bases, with 8 bases sitting between them. Germline CDR1 reads MNHGY; CDR2 reads SAAAGT. The CDR3 region is CASRGADSPLHF. The DNA for the CDR3 is TGTGCCAGCAGAGGCGCCGATTCACCCCTCCACTTT.

The genes are TRBV5-6 and TRBJ2-7, with D possibly being TRBD2 (5 bases). In germline, CDR1 is SGHDT, CDR2 YYEEEE. The germline V and J ends were trimmed by 2 bases and 7 bases, with 16 bases remaining between them. The CDR3 totals 14 residues. CDR3 sequence: CASSLLGSYNEQYF. The DNA for the CDR3 is TGTGCCAGCAGCTTACTAGGATCCTACAATGAGCAGTACTTC. The variable domain in full, completed from reference TRBV5-6 and TRBJ2-7, reads DAGVTQSPTHLIKTRGQQVTLRCSPKSGHDTVSWYQQALGQGPQFIFQYYEEEERQRGNFPDRFSGHQFPNYSSELNVNALLLGDSALYLCASSLLGSYNEQYFGPGTRLTVT.

The chain carries TRBV4-3 and TRBJ2-3; 9 nucleotides align to TRBD1. This CDR3 has 16 residues. V lost 1 base and J lost 5; bases outside the gene matches: 7. Germline values: CDR1 LGHNA, CDR2 YSLEER. The chain's CDR3 is CASSQGVGTGIDTQYF. As DNA, the CDR3 is TGCGCCAGCAGCCAAGGTGTTGGGACAGGGATAGATACGCAGTATTTT.

This chain uses TRBV18 with TRBJ2-3, with D tentatively TRBD2 (6 bases). V lost 8 bases, J lost 0 bases, and 27 bases lay in between. The germline V gene encodes CDR1 KGHSH and CDR2 LQKENI. CDR3 length: 19 amino acids. The CDR3 DNA reads as TGTGCCAGCCGACGTGGGGGAAACTACGGGAGCCCTAGCACAGATACGCAGTATTTT. Its protein product is CASRRGGNYGSPSTDTQYF. Together with reference TRBV18 and TRBJ2-3, the CDR3 gives the full variable domain: NAGVMQNPRHLVRRRGQEARLRCSPMKGHSHVYWYRQLPEEGLKFMVYLQKENIIDESGMPKERFSAEFPKEGPSILRIQQVVRGDSAAYFCASRRGGNYGSPSTDTQYFGPGTRLTVL.

The gene calls are TRBV5-6 and TRBJ2-3; D is undetermined. Germline CDR1 reads SGHDT; CDR2 reads YYEEEE. This CDR3 has 15 amino acids. With 1 base removed from V and 0 bases from J, the gap between germline ends came to 9 bases. CDR3 DNA: TGTGCCAGCAGCTTGTTGGATCCTAGCACAGATACGCAGTATTTT. Amino acid sequence: CASSLLDPSTDTQYF.

The rearrangement links TRBV29-1 to TRBJ2-4, with D possibly TRBD1 on 7 matching bases. Germline V gene sequence: CDR1 SQVTM, CDR2 ANQGSEA. Trimming removed 6 bases from V and 13 bases from J, with 22 bases in between. This CDR3 has 13 residues. CDR3 nucleotides: TGCAGCGTGATGCCAGGGGGGACGGGGGAGCAGTACTTC. Amino acids: CSVMPGGTGEQYF.

This clonotype has a handful of counts. The rearrangement links TRBV27 to TRBJ2-5, with 11 bases matching TRBD1. After removal of 5 bases from V and 5 bases from J, the junction contained 7 bases not matched to a gene. The CDR3 is 15 amino acids. CDR1 is MNHEY and CDR2 is SMNVEV in the germline V gene (reference sequence). Written as DNA, the CDR3 is TGTGCCAGCAGTGCCGGGACAGGGGGTATGGAGACCCAGTACTTC. This sequence encodes CASSAGTGGMETQYF.

The chain has TRBV6-1 and TRBJ1-1, with 7 bases that match TRBD1. J lost 4 bases, V lost 7 bases, and 9 bases had no gene match. The CDR3 runs 14 residues. Germline V lookup: CDR1 MNHNS, CDR2 SASEGT. The CDR3 DNA reads TGTGCCAGCATCGTTAGGGGGCTGGGCACTGAAGCTTTCTTT. As protein: CASIVRGLGTEAFF.

The V and J genes are TRBV11-2 and TRBJ2-5; TRBD2 matches 7 bases. The CDR3 length is 15 residues. V was clipped by 9 bases and J by 0 bases; unmatched bases: 10. Germline V CDR1 and CDR2: SGHAT, FQNNGV. The CDR3 DNA sequence: TGTGCCAGTGGGGGGGAGACAGTTTACCAAGAGACCCAGTACTTC. Translated: CASGGETVYQETQYF.

Only one count was recorded for this clonotype. The CDR3 sequence is CSARVPGGTETQYF. The DNA for the CDR3 is TGCAGTGCTAGAGTTCCGGGGGGGACAGAGACCCAGTACTTC. V gene TRBV20-1 combines with J gene TRBJ2-5; 8 nucleotides match TRBD2. This CDR3 spans 14 amino acids. With 1 base clipped from V and 4 bases from J, the junction kept 5 bases outside the gene matches. Germline V gives CDR1 DFQATT, CDR2 SNEGSKA (reference sequence).

V gene TRBV20-1 combines with J gene TRBJ2-7; 7 bases line up with TRBD1. Germline CDR1 and CDR2: DFQATT and SNEGSKA (reference sequence). Losses at the gene ends were 3 bases for V and 0 bases for J; bases not matched to a gene: 11. There are 16 residues in the CDR3. The CDR3 here is CSASRARDRVSYEQYF. CDR3 sequence (DNA): TGCAGTGCTAGTAGAGCCCGGGACAGAGTCTCCTACGAGCAGTACTTC.

This clonotype was detected a few times. The chain employs TRBV9 and TRBJ2-7; no reliable D call. V was shortened by 5 bases and J by 0 bases, with 15 bases between the two germline ends. The germline V gene encodes CDR1 SGDLS and CDR2 YYNGEE. CDR3 size: 15 residues. The CDR3 DNA reads TGTGCCAGCAGTCCTACCGGATCAAGCTCCTACGAGCAGTACTTC. Translation: CASSPTGSSSYEQYF.

The V gene is TRBV7-2, the J gene TRBJ1-2; TRBD1 matches 12 bases. Germline trimming cut 1 base from V and 0 bases from J; bases unmatched to any gene: 6. Per the germline V gene, CDR1 is SGHTA and CDR2 is FQGNSA. The CDR3 totals 18 residues. CDR3 in DNA: TGTGCCAGCAGCTTAGAAGGGACAGGGGGCTCAGCTAACTATGGCTACACCTTC. Residues: CASSLEGTGGSANYGYTF.

This clonotype was picked up a small number of times. The chain joins TRBV11-1 to TRBJ2-3; D is unresolved. Between the trimmed V and J ends, which lost 5 bases and 3 bases, there was a span of 12 bases. In germline, CDR1 is SGHAT, CDR2 FQDESV (reference sequence). The CDR3 consists of 14 residues. The CDR3 DNA reads as TGTGCCAGCAGCCCACGGCCCGCGACAGATACGCAGTATTTT. Its protein is CASSPRPATDTQYF.

This chain links TRBV5-1 with TRBJ2-3, with D perhaps matching TRBD2 (6 bases). This CDR3 spans 17 amino acids. Germline V lookup: CDR1 SGHRS, CDR2 YFSETQ. V was clipped by 8 bases and J by 5 bases, with 27 bases between them. The CDR3 DNA reads TGCGCCAGTCGGACTGGCGGGCCGGCCTGGGAGGTAGATACGCAGTATTTT. Its translation: CASRTGGPAWEVDTQYF.

This clonotype was counted a few times. The V gene is TRBV6-6, the J gene TRBJ2-1; TRBD2 matches at 7 bases. The germline CDR1 and CDR2 sequences are MNHNY and SVGAGI (reference sequence). Trimming at V came to 2 bases and at J to 10 bases, leaving 2 bases not matched to a gene. There are 12 residues in the CDR3. The chain's CDR3 is CASSYGTKEQFF. CDR3 DNA sequence: TGTGCCAGCAGTTACGGGACTAAAGAGCAGTTCTTC.

This chain uses TRBV10-3 with TRBJ1-5, with D perhaps matching TRBD1 (6 bases). The CDR3 loop spans 14 amino acids. Germline V lookup: CDR1 ENHRY, CDR2 SYGVKD. V lost 6 bases and J 1 base, leaving 10 bases between the germline ends. The CDR3 region is CAISLDRSNQPQHF. For the CDR3, the DNA is TGTGCCATCAGCTTGGACAGAAGCAATCAGCCCCAGCATTTT.

The sample holds a few counts of this clonotype. CDR3 loop: CASSQDDPGTAIGTNEKLFF. For the CDR3, the DNA is TGCGCCAGCAGCCAAGATGATCCCGGGACAGCCATCGGTACTAATGAAAAACTGTTTTTT. The V call is TRBV4-1, the J call TRBJ1-4; TRBD1 matches 7 bases. The CDR3 spans 20 residues. The trim removed 0 bases at V and 2 bases at J, leaving 15 bases unmatched. Looked up from germline, CDR1 is MGHRA and CDR2 is YSYEKL.

This clonotype turned up a few times. V gene TRBV7-2 combines with J gene TRBJ2-7; 8 nucleotides align to TRBD1. CDR1 is SGHTA, CDR2 FQGNSA, per germline. Losses at the gene ends were 5 bases for V and 3 bases for J; bases not matched to a gene: 6. This CDR3 comprises 14 residues. CDR3 region: CASSTAGTGYEQYF. For the CDR3, the DNA is TGTGCCAGCAGCACAGCCGGGACAGGCTACGAGCAGTACTTC.

The J gene is TRBJ1-6, the V gene TRBV4-3; TRBD1 agrees at 8 bases. CDR1 is LGHNA, CDR2 YSLEER, per germline. There are 14 residues in the CDR3. V lost 8 bases to trimming and J lost 7 bases; unmatched junction nucleotides: 7. Here the CDR3 reads CASGLDRGNSPLHF. CDR3 nucleotides: TGCGCCAGCGGCCTTGACAGGGGAAATTCACCCCTCCACTTT.

This chain links TRBV20-1 with TRBJ2-5; D gene unclear. CDR1 and CDR2 from the germline V gene are DFQATT and SNEGSKA (reference sequence). CDR3 length: 15 amino acids. The V end was cut by 4 bases, the J end by 0 bases, with 15 bases between. DNA for the CDR3: TGCAGTGCTAAAAAGGTGGGCCGCTACCAAGAGACCCAGTACTTC. Protein product: CSAKKVGRYQETQYF.

In its sample, this clonotype was seen a few times. This CDR3 reads CASSPPLAGVPYEQYF. DNA for the CDR3: TGTGCCAGCAGCCCCCCGCTAGCGGGGGTTCCCTACGAGCAGTACTTC. This chain connects TRBV7-2 to TRBJ2-7, with 10 positions matching TRBD2. Germline CDR1 reads SGHTA; CDR2 reads FQGNSA. The CDR3 totals 16 residues. V lost 5 bases and J lost 2; bases outside the gene matches: 9.

The chain is built from TRBV4-2 and TRBJ2-5; D is ambiguous. This CDR3 has 15 amino acids. In germline, CDR1 is LGHNA, CDR2 YNFKEQ. V was trimmed by 4 bases and J by 11 bases, leaving 23 bases between them. In DNA, the CDR3 is TGTGCCAGCAGCCCGAAAGCCCTCACGGCGAATGAGCAGTACTTC. This codes for CASSPKALTANEQYF.

The J gene is TRBJ1-5, the V gene TRBV20-1; D call uncertain. CDR3 length: 12 residues. Germline values: CDR1 DFQATT, CDR2 SNEGSKA (reference sequence). Trimming removed 6 bases from V and 4 bases from J, with 10 bases in between. CDR3 region: CSAGPANQPQHF. The CDR3 nucleotides are TGCAGTGCCGGGCCCGCTAATCAGCCCCAGCATTTT.

Only a few counts were recorded for this clonotype. The V gene is TRBV7-2, the J gene TRBJ2-7; 12 bases are shared with TRBD2. CDR3 length equals 15 residues. Trimming removed 5 bases from V and 4 bases from J; junction bases left unmatched: 6. Looked up from germline, CDR1 is SGHTA and CDR2 is FQGNSA. The CDR3: CASSTQLAGGYEQYF. Here the CDR3 DNA reads TGTGCCAGCAGCACCCAACTAGCGGGGGGTTACGAGCAGTACTTC.

The chain carries TRBV7-2 and TRBJ2-1; no clear D. This CDR3 comprises 14 residues. V was cut by 5 bases and J by 7 bases, with 15 bases left in between. Germline V CDR1 and CDR2: SGHTA, FQGNSA. The CDR3, as DNA: TGTGCCAGCAGCCCCCCGGTTTCGGTTAATGAGCAGTTCTTC. Protein: CASSPPVSVNEQFF.